The 32 T cell receptor beta chains reported below all come from one sample, sequenced in a study of human T cells and chemical hapten exposure. Time point denoted: pre-sensitization, week 0. Treatment: therapeutic diphenylcyclopropenone sensitization with weekly scalp DPC. TCRdb re-called the RACE reads with MiXCR, one entry per CDR3 protein. The sample lists around 380,000 distinct CDR3 sequences; approximately 5% were seen once. The sequences come from whole blood, collected in connection with sensitization to the hapten diphenylcyclopropenone (DPC). All receptors derive from a young woman with alopecia areata. Some clones in this sample may be carry-over from other donors' samples.

The chain combines TRBV6-2 or TRBV6-3 with TRBJ2-1, with D possibly being TRBD2 (6 bases). V was clipped by 6 bases and J by 3 bases, with 15 bases between them. Germline V gene sequence: CDR1 MNHEY, CDR2 SVGEGT. CDR3 size: 15 residues. CDR3 protein: CASSPFRGNYNEQFF. The DNA for the CDR3 is TGTGCCAGCAGCCCCTTCCGGGGGAACTACAATGAGCAGTTCTTC.

There are a few counts of this clonotype. The V call is TRBV4-3, the J call TRBJ1-6, with TRBD1 as a possible D gene (5 bases). Germline V gene lookup returns CDR1 LGHNA and CDR2 YSLEER. CDR3 size: 15 residues. The germline V and J ends were trimmed by 0 bases and 10 bases, with 13 bases remaining between them. As DNA, the CDR3 is TGCGCCAGCAGCCAAGACGGGGCTGAGGGGTCACCCCTCCACTTT. It is translated as CASSQDGAEGSPLHF.

This clonotype was detected ten times or more. The chain couples TRBV12-3 or TRBV12-4 to TRBJ2-1; 10 bases map to TRBD2. The V segment lost 2 bases and the J segment 8 bases; nucleotides outside the gene matches: 6. This CDR3 is built from 15 residues. The DNA of the CDR3 is TGTGCCAGCAGTTTAACCCTAGCGGGGGTCGATGAGCAGTTCTTC. This codes for CASSLTLAGVDEQFF.

This chain connects TRBV20-1 to TRBJ1-5, with TRBD1 as a possible D gene (5 bases). This CDR3 region has 14 residues. Germline CDR1 reads DFQATT; CDR2 reads SNEGSKA (reference sequence). V dropped 3 bases and J dropped 4 bases, with 13 bases sitting between them. The CDR3 DNA is TGCAGTGCTAGCCAGGGACCGTTGAATCAGCCCCAGCATTTT. It encodes CSASQGPLNQPQHF.

This clonotype was recorded many times. The genes are TRBV7-2 and TRBJ2-5, with no clear D. The V end lost 3 bases, the J end lost 5 bases, and 10 bases lay between the germline ends. The CDR3 length is 13 residues. Germline V CDR1 and CDR2: SGHTA, FQGNSA. This CDR3 reads CASSFPSRETQYF. CDR3 nucleotide sequence: TGTGCCAGCAGCTTTCCTTCTCGGGAGACCCAGTACTTC.

The chain links TRBV6-5 to TRBJ1-5; no clear D. Trimming stripped 8 bases from V and 4 bases from J, with 18 bases between. The CDR3 is made up of 15 amino acids. The germline V gene has CDR1 MNHEY and CDR2 SVGAGI. CDR3 in DNA: TGTGCCAGCCGCATCCGACGGGGATTGAATCAGCCCCAGCATTTT. Translation gives CASRIRRGLNQPQHF.

The chain has TRBV6-1 and TRBJ1-5; possible D gene TRBD1, 5 bases. Trimming removed 0 bases from V and 1 base from J, with 10 bases in between. The CDR3 runs 16 residues. The germline V gene has CDR1 MNHNS and CDR2 SASEGT. This CDR3 is CASSEALTVSNQPQHF. The DNA for the CDR3 is TGTGCCAGCAGTGAAGCGCTGACAGTAAGCAATCAGCCCCAGCATTTT.

This clonotype was seen a handful of times. The gene calls are TRBV12-3 or TRBV12-4 and TRBJ2-5, with D possibly being TRBD1 (6 bases). V was trimmed by 5 bases and J by 5 bases, leaving 15 bases between them. This CDR3 has 14 residues. As DNA, the CDR3 is TGTGCCAGCAGTCCGGGACACTTAGCGGAGACCCAGTACTTC. Translation: CASSPGHLAETQYF.

This clonotype was found many times. The rearrangement uses TRBV28 and TRBJ2-7; 7 bases map to TRBD2. The CDR3 runs 15 residues. V shed 7 bases and J 4 bases; nucleotides not matched to a gene: 13. CDR1 and CDR2 from the germline V gene are MDHEN and SYDVKM. The CDR3 region has the DNA TGTGCCAGCACCAGAAGAGCGGGGCGCGGGTACGAGCAGTACTTC. Its protein is CASTRRAGRGYEQYF.

This clonotype has at least ten counts. The V call is TRBV7-9, the J call TRBJ2-7; 9 bases match TRBD2. Germline loops: CDR1 SEHNR, CDR2 FQNEAQ (reference sequence). The CDR3 loop spans 14 amino acids. V trimming: 6 bases; J trimming: 4 bases; junction bases outside the gene matches: 7. The DNA for the CDR3 is TGTGCCAGCAGTCCGGGACTAGCTTCATACGAGCAGTACTTC. Its translation: CASSPGLASYEQYF.

The chain links TRBV4-1 to TRBJ1-4, with a weak D call TRBD1 (6 bases). V dropped 1 base and J dropped 0 bases, with 12 bases sitting between them. The germline gives CDR1 MGHRA, CDR2 YSYEKL. This CDR3 has 17 amino acids. The CDR3 protein is CASSQAPYRATNEKLFF. The CDR3, as DNA: TGCGCCAGCAGCCAAGCCCCATACAGGGCAACTAATGAAAAACTGTTTTTT.

J is TRBJ2-1 and V is TRBV6-6; D unclear. The V and J ends lost 0 bases and 3 bases respectively, with 12 bases between them. Germline CDR1 is MNHNY and CDR2 is SVGAGI (reference sequence). The CDR3 is 16 residues long. The CDR3 bases are TGTGCCAGCAGTTACTCCAATCCAAACTTCTACAATGAGCAGTTCTTC. Encoded protein: CASSYSNPNFYNEQFF.

Many counts were recorded for this clonotype. This sequence joins TRBV14 and TRBJ1-2; 7 bases fit TRBD1. Losses at the gene ends were 0 bases for V and 3 bases for J; bases not matched to a gene: 10. This CDR3 has 17 amino acids. Germline V gene data show CDR1 as SGHDN and CDR2 as FVKESK. This CDR3 reads CASSQDLGGDGDYGYTF. The CDR3 DNA reads TGTGCCAGCAGCCAAGATTTAGGGGGCGACGGCGACTATGGCTACACCTTC.

There are a few counts of this clonotype. This rearrangement joins TRBV6-2 or TRBV6-3 to TRBJ2-1; D ambiguous. V lost 7 bases to trimming and J lost 9 bases, with 19 bases between them. Looked up from germline, CDR1 is MNHEY and CDR2 is SVGEGT. This CDR3 spans 14 amino acids. Here the CDR3 reads CASTELYRLSEQFF. The CDR3 DNA is TGTGCCAGCACCGAACTCTACAGATTGAGTGAGCAGTTCTTC.

V gene TRBV27 combines with J gene TRBJ2-1; D remains ambiguous. Germline values: CDR1 MNHEY, CDR2 SMNVEV (reference sequence). The CDR3 sequence is 13 residues long. Between the trimmed V and J ends, which lost 2 bases and 6 bases, there was a span of 8 bases. The CDR3 DNA sequence: TGTGCCAGCAGTTTAGATCCAGGCAATGAGCAGTTCTTC. Amino acids: CASSLDPGNEQFF.

This clonotype was counted a few times. V gene TRBV9 combines with J gene TRBJ1-1; possibly TRBD1 for D (5 bases). V lost 2 bases, J lost 1 base, and 9 bases lay in between. The CDR3 is 14 amino acids. Germline CDR1 SGDLS, CDR2 YYNGEE. The CDR3 DNA is TGTGCCAGCAGCGTCGACAGAGAGAACACTGAAGCTTTCTTT. It codes for CASSVDRENTEAFF.

This clonotype was observed a handful of times. The gene calls are TRBV7-2 and TRBJ2-1; 7 nucleotides line up with TRBD2. Germline CDR1 reads SGHTA; CDR2 reads FQGNSA. The CDR3 has 15 amino acids. V shed 5 bases and J 8 bases; nucleotides not matched to a gene: 12. The CDR3 DNA reads TGTGCCAGCAGCCCCCGGCGGGGGTCCGTTGATGAGCAGTTCTTC. Its protein product is CASSPRRGSVDEQFF.

This clonotype was seen a handful of times. The chain has TRBV29-1 and TRBJ2-1; D not resolved. V lost 0 bases, J lost 4 bases, and 10 bases lay in between. The germline gives CDR1 SQVTM, CDR2 ANQGSEA. The CDR3 has 14 residues. The DNA for the CDR3 is TGCAGCGTTGAAGATTCGGCAGCTTACAATGAGCAGTTCTTC. Its translation: CSVEDSAAYNEQFF.

At least ten counts were recorded for this clonotype. The gene calls are TRBV9 and TRBJ1-3; perhaps TRBD1 as D (5 bases). The CDR3 runs to 16 residues. CDR1 and CDR2 (germline): SGDLS, YYNGEE. V was pared by 4 bases and J by 2 bases, with 16 bases between. The CDR3: CASSPDVGVAGNTIYF. CDR3 sequence (DNA): TGTGCCAGCAGCCCCGATGTGGGGGTGGCTGGAAACACCATATATTTT.

At least ten counts were recorded for this clonotype. The chain joins TRBV10-3 to TRBJ2-3; D not resolved. V gave up 7 bases and J gave up 5 bases, with 16 bases separating them. CDR1 is ENHRY and CDR2 is SYGVKD in the germline V gene. CDR3 length: 14 residues. The CDR3 DNA sequence: TGTGCCATCAAGGTCTGGGTATCCGGAGATACGCAGTATTTT. The encoded protein is CAIKVWVSGDTQYF.

The chain joins TRBV3-1 to TRBJ1-5; D is possibly TRBD1 (6 bases). The V end lost 3 bases, the J end lost 7 bases, and 10 bases lay between the germline ends. Germline-derived CDR1 and CDR2 are LGHDT and YNNKEL (reference sequence). The CDR3 totals 13 residues. CDR3 protein: CASSQRGAQPQHF. The CDR3 DNA is TGTGCCAGCAGCCAGAGGGGGGCCCAGCCCCAGCATTTT.

This clonotype was counted a few times. The chain links TRBV9 to TRBJ2-3; the match to TRBD1 covers 10 bases. In germline, CDR1 is SGDLS, CDR2 YYNGEE. The CDR3 loop spans 15 amino acids. Trimming removed 3 bases from V and 3 bases from J; junction bases left unmatched: 4. This CDR3 reads CASSAGQGRTDTQYF. CDR3 DNA sequence: TGTGCCAGCAGCGCGGGACAGGGGCGGACAGATACGCAGTATTTT.

This clonotype was recorded many times. The V and J genes are TRBV3-1 and TRBJ1-1; 8 bases map to TRBD1. J was trimmed by 6 bases and V by 3 bases; bases with no gene match: 9. The CDR3 is 15 residues long. Germline assignment: CDR1 LGHDT and CDR2 YNNKEL (reference sequence). The CDR3 reads CASSHHADREAEAFF. The CDR3 DNA follows: TGTGCCAGCAGCCATCACGCGGACAGGGAAGCTGAAGCTTTCTTT.

On this clonotype itself: A much larger clonotype is one base distant, so this may be a read error. The chain recombines TRBV7-9 with TRBJ2-7, with a possible D match to TRBD2 (6 bases). Looked up from germline, CDR1 is SEHNR and CDR2 is FQNEAQ (reference sequence). The CDR3 covers 13 residues. Trimming removed 7 bases at V and 8 bases at J, with 18 bases between. Here the CDR3 reads CASKGGATSKQYF. CDR3 in DNA: TGTGCCAGCAAGGGAGGAGCAACAAGTAAGCAGTACTTC.

This clonotype was found a few times. This chain links TRBV2 with TRBJ1-6; TRBD1 matches at 8 bases. J was trimmed by 6 bases and V by 5 bases; bases with no gene match: 6. From germline, CDR1 is SNHLY and CDR2 FYNNEI. The CDR3 length is 15 residues. The CDR3 DNA is TGTGCCAGCAGTCGGCAGGGGGCGAGTAATTCACCCCTCCACTTT. Amino acid sequence: CASSRQGASNSPLHF.

V usage is TRBV6-6 and J usage is TRBJ1-5; D gene uncertain. The CDR3 is 16 residues long. Trimming stripped 0 bases from V and 0 bases from J, with 9 bases between. The germline V gene has CDR1 MNHNY and CDR2 SVGAGI (reference sequence). The CDR3 DNA sequence: TGTGCCAGCAGTTACTCGACACCTAATAGCAATCAGCCCCAGCATTTT. Its protein is CASSYSTPNSNQPQHF.

The rearrangement joins TRBV27 to TRBJ2-5, with D perhaps TRBD1 (6 bases). CDR1 is MNHEY, CDR2 SMNVEV, per germline (reference sequence). The CDR3 has 15 amino acids. The V end was cut by 3 bases, the J end by 5 bases, with 16 bases between. The CDR3 sequence is CASSFNREESETQYF. The CDR3 coding sequence is TGTGCCAGCAGTTTTAACAGGGAAGAATCGGAGACCCAGTACTTC.

The chain uses TRBV28 and TRBJ2-4; D might be TRBD2 (5 bases). V lost 5 bases to trimming and J lost 3 bases, with 17 bases between them. The CDR3 consists of 16 residues. Germline V lookup: CDR1 MDHEN, CDR2 SYDVKM. CDR3 nucleotides: TGTGCCAGCAGTAGCCGGGATCAACGGGACAAAAACATTCAGTACTTC. Its translation is CASSSRDQRDKNIQYF.

This clonotype was detected ten times or more. This rearrangement joins TRBV6-5 to TRBJ1-3; tentatively, D is TRBD1 (6 bases). V shed 2 bases and J shed 4 bases, with 12 bases lying between them. The germline gives CDR1 MNHEY, CDR2 SVGAGI. This CDR3 has 15 residues. Written as DNA, the CDR3 is TGTGCCAGCAGTTACGAGGGGGTGAAAGGAAACACCATATATTTT. Encoded protein: CASSYEGVKGNTIYF.

This clonotype came up a few times. The chain combines TRBV6-2 or TRBV6-3 with TRBJ2-2; TRBD1 might be the D (6 bases). This CDR3 is built from 17 residues. Germline V gene data show CDR1 as MNHEY and CDR2 as SVGEGT. Between the trimmed V and J ends, which lost 5 bases and 7 bases, there was a span of 23 bases. The CDR3 nucleotides read TGTGCCAGCAGTCCTATCACCGACAGGTCCCAGGGCGGGGAGCTGTTTTTT. Translating gives CASSPITDRSQGGELFF.

The rearrangement uses TRBV2 and TRBJ2-7; D is unclear. V lost 8 bases to trimming and J lost 0 bases, with 5 bases between them. The CDR3 length is 11 residues. Germline V gene lookup returns CDR1 SNHLY and CDR2 FYNNEI. CDR3 nucleotide sequence: TGTGCCAGCGCGGTCTCCTACGAGCAGTACTTC. It translates to CASAVSYEQYF.

This clonotype was counted ten times or more. CDR3 region: CASSSGRQGRQFF. The CDR3 DNA reads as TGTGCCAGCAGCTCGGGACGGCAGGGGAGGCAGTTCTTC. The chain employs TRBV7-2 and TRBJ2-1, with a weak D call TRBD1 (6 bases). Germline CDR1 is SGHTA and CDR2 is FQGNSA. The CDR3 covers 13 residues. V was clipped by 4 bases and J by 12 bases, with 16 bases between them. Full variable domain (missing parts from reference TRBV7-2 and TRBJ2-1): GAGVSQSPSNKVTEKGKDVELRCDPISGHTALYWYRQSLGQGLEFLIYFQGNSAPDKSGLPSDRFSAERTGGSVSTLTIQRTQQEDSAVYLCASSSGRQGRQFFGPGTRLTVL.